A selection of T cell receptor beta chains follows, all from one sample in a study of metastatic and nonmetastatic thyroid tumors. TCRdb re-analyzed the PCR reads using MiXCR. The sample contains 55,000 to 75,000 clones, around 20% of which appear only once. Sequenced material: blood. These receptors came from a female donor with papillary thyroid cancer or a benign thyroid nodule (not recorded which). Some clones in this sample may be carry-over from other donors' samples. Each CDR3 is given with its conserved first and last residue. A D gene is named only where the DNA matches it firmly. For some rows the clone size is stated as once, few or many, or as a class when expanded; others skip it.

d_gene	v_gene	j_gene	abundance	CDR3nt	CDR3aa
.	TRBV9	TRBJ2-1	many	TGTGCCAGCAGCCGATTGGACACCTACAATGAGCAGTTCTTC	CASSRLDTYNEQFF
.	TRBV27	TRBJ2-2	many	TGTGCCAGCAGTTTCAATGGCGGGACGTCCGGGGAGCTGTTTTTT	CASSFNGGTSGELFF
.	TRBV6-4	TRBJ2-7	.	TGTGCCAGCTGGCGTACCAGCCACTCACCCTACGAGCAGTACTTC	CASWRTSHSPYEQYF
TRBD1	TRBV7-2	TRBJ2-7	many	TGTGCCAGCAGTTCAACAGGGGCGGTCTACGAGCAGTACTTC	CASSSTGAVYEQYF
TRBD1	TRBV20-1	TRBJ1-4	many	TGCAGTGCTAGAGATACAGGGGCAACTAATGAAAAACTGTTTTTT	CSARDTGATNEKLFF
.	TRBV6-5	TRBJ2-5	many	TGTGCCAGCAGTTATGATGGGAGGTTAGGGACCCAGTACTTC	CASSYDGRLGTQYF
TRBD1	TRBV27	TRBJ1-1	many	TGTGCCAGCAGTTTCCGGACAGGGAACACTGAAGCTTTCTTT	CASSFRTGNTEAFF
TRBD1	TRBV11-2	TRBJ1-2	.	TGTGCCAGCAGCTTGGGAGGACAGGGGGCTGCGTATGGCTACACCTTC	CASSLGGQGAAYGYTF
.	TRBV18	TRBJ2-5	many	TGTGCCAGCTCCCTGGCAGAAGGGGAGACCCAGTACTTC	CASSLAEGETQYF
TRBD2	TRBV20-1	TRBJ2-7	many	TGCAGTGCCCCAGCGGGGGCCTCCTACGAGCAGTACTTC	CSAPAGASYEQYF
TRBD2	TRBV18	TRBJ2-1	few	TGTGCCAGCTCACCAACTAGCGGGAATGAGCAGTTCTTC	CASSPTSGNEQFF
.	TRBV20-1	TRBJ2-3	.	TGCAGTGCTAGGGGGCGGGGGCCGGTAGATACGCAGTATTTT	CSARGRGPVDTQYF
.	TRBV12-3/TRBV12-4	TRBJ2-5	.	TGTGCCAGCAGTTTTCTCGGGGCAAGCTCTCGTGCCCAGTACTTC	CASSFLGASSRAQYF
.	TRBV6-1	TRBJ1-3	many	TGTGCCAGCAGTGAATTTCTGGGACAAGATTGGAACACCATATATTTT	CASSEFLGQDWNTIYF
.	TRBV7-6	TRBJ1-6	few	TGTGCCAGCAGCTTAGATGTGGGAGGACCACCCCTCCACTTT	CASSLDVGGPPLHF
.	TRBV30	TRBJ2-7	.	TGTGCCCGCCTTTTTTTGCGGGACTACGAGCAGTACTTC	CARLFLRDYEQYF
.	TRBV15	TRBJ2-3	many	TGTGCCACCAGCAGAGATGGGACAGATACGCAGTATTTT	CATSRDGTDTQYF
.	TRBV29-1	TRBJ2-1	many	TGCAGCGTTGAGCGCTACAATGAGCAGTTCTTC	CSVERYNEQFF
.	TRBV9	TRBJ2-5	many	TGTGCCAGCAGCGTGTCTCCCACGGAGACCCAGTACTTC	CASSVSPTETQYF
.	TRBV12-3/TRBV12-4	TRBJ1-3	few	TGTGCCAGCAGTCCCTATATCGGCGGAGCCCAACATGGAAACACCATATATTTT	CASSPYIGGAQHGNTIYF
.	TRBV2	TRBJ1-4	many	TGTGCCAGCGGGCCACATGGAAAACTGTTTTTT	CASGPHGKLFF
.	TRBV9	TRBJ1-4	many	TGTGCCAGCAGCGTAGGGGGGGGAGCAACTAATGAAAAACTGTTTTTT	CASSVGGGATNEKLFF
TRBD2	TRBV7-7	TRBJ2-1	many	TGTGCTAGCAGCTTAGGGACTAGCGGGATAAATGAGCAGTTCTTC	CASSLGTSGINEQFF
.	TRBV30	TRBJ1-3	.	TGTGCCATCGGGCCTGGAAACACCATATATTTT	CAIGPGNTIYF
.	TRBV3-1	TRBJ2-7	many	TGTGCCAGCAGCCAACAGCTACCACCGAACTCCTACGAGCAGTACTTC	CASSQQLPPNSYEQYF
.	TRBV28	TRBJ1-5	many	TGTGCCAGCAGTTTTCCGGGGCATAGCAATCAGCCCCAGCATTTT	CASSFPGHSNQPQHF
.	TRBV6-1	TRBJ2-7	many	TGTGCCAGCAGTTCGACAGGCTACGAGCAGTACTTC	CASSSTGYEQYF
TRBD1	TRBV3-1	TRBJ2-1	many	TGTGCCAGCAGAGGTCGGACAGGGTCCTTTTCCTACAATGAGCAGTTCTTC	CASRGRTGSFSYNEQFF
.	TRBV28	TRBJ1-1	.	TGTGCCAGCAGTTTAAGGCGCCGTACTTTCTTT	CASSLRRRTFF
.	TRBV19	TRBJ2-3	many	TGTGCCAGTAACCCGACAGGAGCGAGCACAGATACGCAGTATTTT	CASNPTGASTDTQYF
.	TRBV6-1	TRBJ2-7	.	TGTGCCAGCAGCCGTTCGGGGGCGGAGGACGAGCAGTACTTC	CASSRSGAEDEQYF
.	TRBV5-6	TRBJ2-7	once	TGTGCCAGCAGCCCGGGACCAGTGCATAACTACGAGCAGTACTTC	CASSPGPVHNYEQYF
.	TRBV28	TRBJ2-7	few	TGTGCCAGCATAGCCTTACGGAGGGCCGAGCAGTACTTC	CASIALRRAEQYF
TRBD2	TRBV2	TRBJ2-1	many	TGTGCCACAGCAGGGACTAGTCCACCGGCGCGGCAGTTCTTC	CATAGTSPPARQFF
TRBD1	TRBV20-1	TRBJ1-6	many	TGCAGTGCTAGAGATAGGAAAGGGGGCGTTAATTCACCCCTCCACTTT	CSARDRKGGVNSPLHF
.	TRBV5-1	TRBJ2-3	many	TGCGCCAGCAGCTTAGCGGGCCTCACAGATACGCAGTATTTT	CASSLAGLTDTQYF
.	TRBV3-1	TRBJ2-1	many	TGTGCCAGCAGCCAAGCTCCTCTCTCTGCTGAGCAGTTCTTC	CASSQAPLSAEQFF
.	TRBV5-1	TRBJ1-3	many	TGCGCCAGCAGCTCCCAGATCTCTGGAAACACCATATATTTT	CASSSQISGNTIYF
.	TRBV20-1	TRBJ1-6	.	TGCAGTGCTAGCGCGAAAAATAACAATTCACCCCTCCACTTT	CSASAKNNNSPLHF
.	TRBV5-1	TRBJ2-7	.	TGCGCCAGCAGCTTTTCGCAGGGGGGCGAGCAGTACTTC	CASSFSQGGEQYF
.	TRBV5-5	TRBJ2-3	many	TGTGCCAGCAGCGTTCTAGCAGATACGCAGTATTTT	CASSVLADTQYF
.	TRBV6-5	TRBJ1-5	many	TGTGCCAGCAGTTACGGTGTAGTTAGTCAGCCCCAGCATTTT	CASSYGVVSQPQHF
.	TRBV5-1	TRBJ2-1	many	TGCGCCAGCAGCCTGCAGGGGTATGAGCAGTTCTTC	CASSLQGYEQFF
.	TRBV15	TRBJ2-7	many	TGTGCCACCAGCAGAGATCGTGGGATCTCCTACGAGCAGTACTTC	CATSRDRGISYEQYF
.	TRBV10-2	TRBJ2-7	few	TGCGCCAGCGGTCGGGGGCGCGAGCAGTACTTC	CASGRGREQYF
.	TRBV4-3	TRBJ2-6	many	TGCGCCAGCAGCCAAGAGGGGGGGGACAGGATAATCTCTGGGGCCAACGTCCTGACTTTC	CASSQEGGDRIISGANVLTF
.	TRBV6-6	TRBJ1-2	few	TGTGCCAGCAGTTACTCGATAGGGGACTATGGCTACACCTTC	CASSYSIGDYGYTF